The entry below describes one T cell receptor (beta chain). Its antigen has not been determined. Base qualities are not recorded, but no much larger clone differs from it by a single base. This specimen comes from a study of blood T cell repertoires in COVID-19 (dated by TCRdb to 2018 to 2021). Concerning the study at large: Samples covering the acute and convalescent phases of COVID-19 were provided by collaborators in the United States, Italy and Spain. The material from the prospective study consisted of cDNA or gDNA derived from T cells, B-cell-depleted T cells, or PBMCs. Subjects who had been exposed to COVID-19, were actively infected with it, or had recovered from it provided the deeply sampled blood TCRbeta repertoires that made up the dataset. A freely available public database, intended as a resource for researchers studying the immune response to SARS-CoV-2, is where the repertoires were released. The samples were drawn from two sources: the first 160 participants of the ongoing ImmuneRACE study, and 950 to 1,500 subjects contributed by 6 global collaborators. Nearly every sample came with metadata listing a de-identified subject ID, COVID-19 status, age in years and sex. Where available, HLA class I and class II types were taken from metadata supplied by the sample provider and were not determined by assay-based typing. Points the paper makes about the study in general: How much clinical and demographic metadata was included differed by source and by participant, and the metadata was provided uncurated.

The collaborating institutions used their own protocols to collect whole blood in K2EDTA tubes. For TCRbeta analysis, collaborator samples were shipped as frozen whole blood, as isolated PBMCs, or as DNA extracted from either sample type. Taken from cysteine to phenylalanine, the CDR3 has 14 residues. Only the CDR3 region is kept as DNA, spanning 42 bases read in frame from base 1. CDR1 and CDR2, per the germline V gene, are MNHEY and SVGAGI. The trim is 5 bases for V and 9 bases for J, with a gap of 17 bases between the germline ends. The immunoSEQ Assay, a bias-controlled multiplex PCR, was used to amplify TCRbeta CDR3 regions from genomic DNA. As for the original processing: Within the assay, amplification of reference gene primers was used to estimate how many nucleated cells each sample contained. Sequence reads were collapsed and filtered to measure the absolute abundance of every unique TCRbeta CDR3 rearrangement. Productive Simpson clonality was computed per sample as the square root of Simpson's diversity index over productive rearrangements. The source is immuneACCESS, and TCRdb retained only in-frame sequences with V and J called. Part of the clones is not carried over; for the studies checked, unresolved V genes explain less than half of this, and the remainder is unexplained. The DNA gave D and trimming, while V, J and clone size come from that table. The sample profile shows 240,000 or so clones; around 84% of them were found once. Together, the top ten hold approximately 3.5% of the sample.

The sequenced material came from peripheral blood. The clonotype comes from a woman in her late teens or twenties with acute or convalescent COVID-19. The chain links TRBV6-5 with TRBJ2-1; tentative D gene TRBD1, with 5 bases matching. The CDR3 reads as follows: CASSNPNARGEQFF. The DNA reads TGTGCCAGCAGTAACCCCAACGCTAGGGGTGAGCAGTTCTTC.